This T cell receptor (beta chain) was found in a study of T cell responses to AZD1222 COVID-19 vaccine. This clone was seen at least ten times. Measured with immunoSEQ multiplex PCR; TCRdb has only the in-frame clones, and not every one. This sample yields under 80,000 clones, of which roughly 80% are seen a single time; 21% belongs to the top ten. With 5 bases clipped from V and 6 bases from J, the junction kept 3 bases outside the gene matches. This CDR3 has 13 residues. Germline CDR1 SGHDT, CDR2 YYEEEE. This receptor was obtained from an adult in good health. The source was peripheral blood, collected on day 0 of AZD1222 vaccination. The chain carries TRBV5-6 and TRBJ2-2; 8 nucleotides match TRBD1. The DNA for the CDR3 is TGTGCCAGCAGATCACAGGGGGCCGGGGAGCTGTTTTTT. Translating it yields CASRSQGAGELFF.